A selection of T cell receptor beta chains follows, all from one sample in a study of control samples from healthy donors and cancer patients. Clones were read by immunoSEQ multiplex PCR, and TCRdb kept only the in-frame ones, dropping some. The repertoire holds about 94,000 clones, with 85% to 90% as singletons. The material sequenced was blood. These receptors were obtained from a woman in her fifties or sixties in good health. Each CDR3 is given without its conserved first and last residue.

V gene	J gene	CDR3 protein
TRBV19	TRBJ2-4	ASSPGQLGLAGGPLRD
TRBV7-7	TRBJ2-3	ASSQGLAGTDTQY
TRBV6-5	TRBJ1-1	ASSYGQLTEAF
TRBV6-2/TRBV6-3	TRBJ1-1	ASSYSRRGEGGTEAF
TRBV28	TRBJ1-1	ASSARRTEAF
TRBV28	TRBJ2-7	ASSPALSSYEQY
TRBV28	TRBJ2-5	ASDAGVETQY
TRBV7-8	TRBJ1-1	ATRFRPERTEAF
TRBV5-1	TRBJ1-1	ASSPGDVLFRYTEAF
TRBV5-1	TRBJ2-1	ASSPRQGSYNEQF
TRBV28	TRBJ1-6	ASFTLGNSPLH
TRBV4-2	TRBJ1-2	ASSQAAGKGAYGYT
TRBV4-3	TRBJ2-3	ASSQDGAGGPTDTQY
TRBV5-1	TRBJ1-2	ASSLEGQGVIYGYT
TRBV11-3	TRBJ2-7	ASSLEMGPYEQY
TRBV4-1	TRBJ2-6	ASSQDSSGANVLT
TRBV6-5	TRBJ2-7	ASSLSRRGHEQY
TRBV4-3	TRBJ2-1	ASSLDRGRLDEQF
TRBV28	TRBJ1-1	ASSFPYTEAF
TRBV6-8	TRBJ1-1	ASSYSHSRGTEAF
TRBV5-4	TRBJ2-5	ASSMDTQETQY
TRBV3-1/TRBV3-2	TRBJ1-1	ASSKGLRKAF
TRBV29-1	TRBJ1-3	SVEQAGFGNTIY
TRBV5-1	TRBJ2-3	ASSLGRVPDTQY
TRBV27	TRBJ2-2	ASSLYPYTGELF
TRBV12-3/TRBV12-4	TRBJ1-1	ASSSSLNTEAF
TRBV5-1	TRBJ2-7	ASSWGAGRGSYEQY
TRBV5-5	TRBJ2-1	ASSWEGGSYNEQF
TRBV6-6	TRBJ2-1	ASSYSGQLEQF